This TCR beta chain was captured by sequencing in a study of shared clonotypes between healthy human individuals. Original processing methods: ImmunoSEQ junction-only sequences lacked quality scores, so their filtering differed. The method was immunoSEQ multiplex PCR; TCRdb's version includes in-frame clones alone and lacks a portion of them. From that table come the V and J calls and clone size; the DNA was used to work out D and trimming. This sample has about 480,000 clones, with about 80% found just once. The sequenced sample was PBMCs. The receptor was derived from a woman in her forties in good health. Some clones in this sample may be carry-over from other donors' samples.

DNA of the CDR3: TGTGCCAGCAGCCCGATACTAGCGGGAGGCTACGAGCAGTACTTC. Amino acids: CASSPILAGGYEQYF. The rearrangement uses TRBV5-5 and TRBJ2-7; 12 bases fit TRBD2. The CDR3 sequence is 15 residues long. The V and J ends lost 4 bases and 3 bases, in that order; junction bases with no gene match: 5. Per germline, CDR1 SGHKS and CDR2 YYEKEE (reference sequence).